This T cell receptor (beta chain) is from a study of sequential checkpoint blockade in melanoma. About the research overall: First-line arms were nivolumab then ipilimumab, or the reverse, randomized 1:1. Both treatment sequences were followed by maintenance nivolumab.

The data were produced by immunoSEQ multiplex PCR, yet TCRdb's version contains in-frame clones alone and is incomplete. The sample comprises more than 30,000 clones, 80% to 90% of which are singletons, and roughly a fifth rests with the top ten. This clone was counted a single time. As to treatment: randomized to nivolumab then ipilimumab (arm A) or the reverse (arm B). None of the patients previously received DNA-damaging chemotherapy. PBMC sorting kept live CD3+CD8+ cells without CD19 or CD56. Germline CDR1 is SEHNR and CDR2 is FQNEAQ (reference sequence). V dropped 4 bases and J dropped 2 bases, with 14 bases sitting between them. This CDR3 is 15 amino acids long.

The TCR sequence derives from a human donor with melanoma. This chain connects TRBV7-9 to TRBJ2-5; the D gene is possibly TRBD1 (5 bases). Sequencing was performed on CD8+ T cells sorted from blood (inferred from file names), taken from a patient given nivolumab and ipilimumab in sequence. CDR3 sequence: CASSYGFREQETQYF. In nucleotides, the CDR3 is TGTGCCAGCAGCTACGGGTTCAGGGAACAAGAGACCCAGTACTTC. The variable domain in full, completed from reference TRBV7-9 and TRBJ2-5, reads DTGVSQNPRHKITKRGQNVTFRCDPISEHNRLYWYRQTLGQGPEFLTYFQNEAQLEKSRLLSDRFSAERPKGSFSTLEIQRTEQGDSAMYLCASSYGFREQETQYFGPGTRLLVL.